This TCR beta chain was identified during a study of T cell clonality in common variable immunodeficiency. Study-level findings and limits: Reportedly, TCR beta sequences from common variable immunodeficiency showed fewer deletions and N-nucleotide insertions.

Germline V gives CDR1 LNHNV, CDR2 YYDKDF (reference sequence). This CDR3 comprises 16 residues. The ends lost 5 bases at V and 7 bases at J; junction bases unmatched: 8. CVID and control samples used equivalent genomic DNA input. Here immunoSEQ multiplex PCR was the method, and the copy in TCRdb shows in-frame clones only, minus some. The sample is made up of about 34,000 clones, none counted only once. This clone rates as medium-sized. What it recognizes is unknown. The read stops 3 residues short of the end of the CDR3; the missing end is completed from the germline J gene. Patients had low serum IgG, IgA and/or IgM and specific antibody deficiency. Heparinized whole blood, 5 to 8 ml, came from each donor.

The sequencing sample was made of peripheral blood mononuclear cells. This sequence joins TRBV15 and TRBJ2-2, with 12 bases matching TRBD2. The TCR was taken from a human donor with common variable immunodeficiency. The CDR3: CATSSPSGRAIGELFF. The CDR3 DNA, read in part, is TGTGCCACCAGCTCCCCTAGCGGGAGGGCCATCGGGGAG.